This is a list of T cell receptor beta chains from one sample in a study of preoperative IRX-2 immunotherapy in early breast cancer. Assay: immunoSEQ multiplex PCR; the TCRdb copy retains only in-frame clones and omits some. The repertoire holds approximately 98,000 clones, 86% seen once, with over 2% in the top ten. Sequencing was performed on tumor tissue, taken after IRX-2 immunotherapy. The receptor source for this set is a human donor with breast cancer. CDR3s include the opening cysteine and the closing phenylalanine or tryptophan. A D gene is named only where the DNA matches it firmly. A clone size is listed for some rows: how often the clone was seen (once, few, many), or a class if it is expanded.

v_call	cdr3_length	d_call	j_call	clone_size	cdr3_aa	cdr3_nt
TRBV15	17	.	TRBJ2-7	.	CATSREIKTGGSYEQYF	TGTGCCACCAGCAGAGAAATCAAGACAGGCGGGTCCTACGAGCAGTACTTC
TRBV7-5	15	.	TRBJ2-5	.	CASSSPWDRMGTQYF	TGTGCCAGCAGCTCGCCCTGGGACAGAATGGGGACCCAGTACTTC
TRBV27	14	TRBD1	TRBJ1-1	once	CATSDPGTAKEAFF	TGTGCCACCAGTGACCCCGGGACAGCCAAGGAAGCTTTCTTT
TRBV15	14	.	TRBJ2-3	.	CATSRGQSTDTQYF	TGTGCCACCAGCAGAGGACAGAGCACAGATACGCAGTATTTT
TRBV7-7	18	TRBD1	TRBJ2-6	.	CASSSDRSLLAGANVLTF	TGTGCCAGCAGCTCGGACAGGTCATTGCTAGCTGGGGCCAACGTCCTGACTTTC
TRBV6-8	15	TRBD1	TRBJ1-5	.	CASSDHRGSNQPQHF	TGTGCCAGCAGTGACCACAGGGGAAGCAATCAGCCCCAGCATTTT
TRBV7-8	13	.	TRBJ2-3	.	CASSSPPGDTQYF	TGTGCCAGCAGCTCCCCCCCGGGAGATACGCAGTATTTT
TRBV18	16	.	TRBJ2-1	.	CASSPPRGSSYNEQFF	TGTGCCAGCTCACCACCACGAGGGAGCTCCTACAATGAGCAGTTCTTC
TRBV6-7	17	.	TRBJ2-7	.	CASSYRPGPQGSYEQYF	TGTGCCAGCAGTTACCGACCGGGCCCCCAGGGATCCTACGAGCAGTACTTC
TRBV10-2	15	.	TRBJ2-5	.	CASSERRQSQETQYF	TGCGCCAGCAGTGAAAGAAGACAGAGCCAAGAGACCCAGTACTTC
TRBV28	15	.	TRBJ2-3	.	CASSRLSRDTDTQYF	TGTGCCAGCAGTCGCCTCAGCAGGGACACAGATACGCAGTATTTT